The TCR beta chain under discussion was sequenced for a study of T cell responses to AZD1222 COVID-19 vaccine. The study's findings and limits: Clonal diversity was possibly underestimated, and white British individuals and females predominated among donors. There were repertoire samples only from the period after the peak T cell response. Within unmutated variant regions lay the reported targets of nearly half of spike-specific TCRs.

Pooling covered second doses at about 4 or about 12 weeks. In regard to this clone: The antigen remains undetermined.

The assay was immunoSEQ multiplex PCR, and TCRdb's table has in-frame clones only and misses some. The repertoire holds 100,000 to 140,000 clones, with about 93% as singletons. V dropped 5 bases and J dropped 4; count of bases not matched to a gene: 12. Germline V lookup: CDR1 WSHSY, CDR2 SAAADI. The CDR3 has 17 residues. This sequence was found in an adult who received the AZD1222 COVID-19 vaccine. The chain is built from TRBV10-2 and TRBJ2-3; 10 bases are shared with TRBD2. The source was peripheral blood, collected 28 days after the second AZD1222 dose. In nucleotides, the CDR3 is TGCGCCAGCAGTTTCATAGCGGGGGGCGGGGGCGCAGATACGCAGTATTTT. Its protein is CASSFIAGGGGADTQYF.